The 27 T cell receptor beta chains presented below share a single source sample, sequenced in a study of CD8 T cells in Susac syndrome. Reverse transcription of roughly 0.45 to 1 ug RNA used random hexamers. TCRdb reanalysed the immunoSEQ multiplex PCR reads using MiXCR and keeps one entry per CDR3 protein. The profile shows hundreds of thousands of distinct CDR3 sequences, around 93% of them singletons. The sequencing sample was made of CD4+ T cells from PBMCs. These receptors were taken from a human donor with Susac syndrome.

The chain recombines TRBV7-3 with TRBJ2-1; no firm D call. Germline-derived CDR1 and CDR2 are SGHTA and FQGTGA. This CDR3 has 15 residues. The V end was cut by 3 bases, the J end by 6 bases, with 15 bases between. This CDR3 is CASSFPSTVANEQFF. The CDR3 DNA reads TGTGCCAGCAGCTTCCCTTCGACCGTAGCCAATGAGCAGTTCTTC.

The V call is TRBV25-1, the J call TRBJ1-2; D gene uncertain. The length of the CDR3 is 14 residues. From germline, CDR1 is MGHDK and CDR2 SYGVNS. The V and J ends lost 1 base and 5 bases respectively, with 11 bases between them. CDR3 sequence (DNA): TGTGCCAGCAGTGAATCCGGAGTGGGGTATGGCTACACCTTC. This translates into CASSESGVGYGYTF.

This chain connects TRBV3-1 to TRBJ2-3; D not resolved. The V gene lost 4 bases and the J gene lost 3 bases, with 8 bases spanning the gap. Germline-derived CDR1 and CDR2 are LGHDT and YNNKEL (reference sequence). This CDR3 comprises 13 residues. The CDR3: CASSPVATDTQYF. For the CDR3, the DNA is TGTGCCAGCAGCCCAGTTGCGACAGATACGCAGTATTTT.

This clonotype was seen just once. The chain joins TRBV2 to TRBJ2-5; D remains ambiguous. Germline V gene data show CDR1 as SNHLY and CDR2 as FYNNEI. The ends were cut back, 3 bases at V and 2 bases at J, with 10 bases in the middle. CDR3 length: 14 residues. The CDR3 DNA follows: TGTGCCAGCAGTGAGGAAGCAGGACAAGAGACCCAGTACTTC. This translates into CASSEEAGQETQYF. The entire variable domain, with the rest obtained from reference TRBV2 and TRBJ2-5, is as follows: EPEVTQTPSHQVTQMGQEVILRCVPISNHLYFYWYRQILGQKVEFLVSFYNNEISEKSEIFDDQFSVERPDGSNFTLKIRSTKLEDSAMYFCASSEEAGQETQYFGPGTRLLVL.

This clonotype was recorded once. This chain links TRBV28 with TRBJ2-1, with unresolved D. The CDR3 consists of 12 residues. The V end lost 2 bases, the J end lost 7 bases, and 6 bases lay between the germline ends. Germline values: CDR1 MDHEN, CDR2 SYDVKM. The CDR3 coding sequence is TGTGCCAGCAGTTTAAATTTAAATGAGCAGTTCTTC. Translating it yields CASSLNLNEQFF.

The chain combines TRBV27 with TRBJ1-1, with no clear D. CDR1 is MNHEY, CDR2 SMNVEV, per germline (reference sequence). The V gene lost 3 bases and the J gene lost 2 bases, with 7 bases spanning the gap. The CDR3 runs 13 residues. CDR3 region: CASSLYGNTEAFF. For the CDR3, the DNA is TGTGCCAGCAGTTTGTACGGAAACACTGAAGCTTTCTTT.

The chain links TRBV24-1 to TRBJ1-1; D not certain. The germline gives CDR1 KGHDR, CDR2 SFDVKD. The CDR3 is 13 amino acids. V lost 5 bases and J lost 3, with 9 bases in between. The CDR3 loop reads CATSGGSDTEAFF. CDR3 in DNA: TGTGCCACCAGTGGTGGTTCCGACACTGAAGCTTTCTTT.

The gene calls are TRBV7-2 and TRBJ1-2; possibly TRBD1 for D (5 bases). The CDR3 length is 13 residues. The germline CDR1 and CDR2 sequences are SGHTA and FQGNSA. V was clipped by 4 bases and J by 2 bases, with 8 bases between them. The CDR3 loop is CASSSRDNYGYTF. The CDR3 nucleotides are TGTGCCAGCAGCTCCCGGGACAACTATGGCTACACCTTC.

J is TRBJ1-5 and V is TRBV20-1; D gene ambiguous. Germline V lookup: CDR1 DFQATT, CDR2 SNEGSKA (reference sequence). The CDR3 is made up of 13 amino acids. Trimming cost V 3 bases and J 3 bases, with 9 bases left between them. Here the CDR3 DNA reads TGCAGTGCTAGGAGGGAGGCCAATCAGCCCCAGCATTTT. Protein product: CSARREANQPQHF.

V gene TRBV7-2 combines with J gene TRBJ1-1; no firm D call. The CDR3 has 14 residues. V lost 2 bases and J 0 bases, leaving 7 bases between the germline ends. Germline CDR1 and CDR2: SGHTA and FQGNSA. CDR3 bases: TGTGCCAGCAGCTTACCCACAGTGAACACTGAAGCTTTCTTT. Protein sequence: CASSLPTVNTEAFF. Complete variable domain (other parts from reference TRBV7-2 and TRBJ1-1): GAGVSQSPSNKVTEKGKDVELRCDPISGHTALYWYRQSLGQGLEFLIYFQGNSAPDKSGLPSDRFSAERTGGSVSTLTIQRTQQEDSAVYLCASSLPTVNTEAFFGQGTRLTVV.

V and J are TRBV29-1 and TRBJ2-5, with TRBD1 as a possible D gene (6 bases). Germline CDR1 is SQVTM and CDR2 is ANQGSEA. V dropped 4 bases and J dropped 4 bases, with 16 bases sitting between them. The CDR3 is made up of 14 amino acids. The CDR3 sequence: CSVAVSTGGETQYF. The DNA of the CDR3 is TGCAGCGTTGCCGTATCGACAGGTGGAGAGACCCAGTACTTC.

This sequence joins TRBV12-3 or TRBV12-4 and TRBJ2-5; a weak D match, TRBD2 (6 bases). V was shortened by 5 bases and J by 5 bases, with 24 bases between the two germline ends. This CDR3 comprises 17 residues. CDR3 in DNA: TGTGCCAGCAGTCCCCCCTTCTGGGCGGGGAGTAGCGAGACCCAGTACTTC. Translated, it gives CASSPPFWAGSSETQYF.

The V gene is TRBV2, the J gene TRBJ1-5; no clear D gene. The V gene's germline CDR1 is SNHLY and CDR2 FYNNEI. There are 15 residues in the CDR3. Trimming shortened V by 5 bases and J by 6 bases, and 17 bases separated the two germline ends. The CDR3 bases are TGTGCCAGCAGTCCCCGGACCACCTCGAGTCAGCCCCAGCATTTT. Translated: CASSPRTTSSQPQHF.

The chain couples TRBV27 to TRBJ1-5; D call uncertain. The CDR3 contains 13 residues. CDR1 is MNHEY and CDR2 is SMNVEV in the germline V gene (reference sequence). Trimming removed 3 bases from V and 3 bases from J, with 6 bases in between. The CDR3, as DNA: TGTGCCAGCAGTTTCGTCTTCAATCAGCCCCAGCATTTT. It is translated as CASSFVFNQPQHF.

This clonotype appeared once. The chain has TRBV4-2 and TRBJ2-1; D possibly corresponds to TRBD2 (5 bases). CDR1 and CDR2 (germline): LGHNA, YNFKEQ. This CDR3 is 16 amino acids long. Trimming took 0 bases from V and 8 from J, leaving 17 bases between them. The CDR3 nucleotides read TGTGCCAGCAGCCAAGACCCTAGAACCATGAGGGATGAGCAGTTCTTC. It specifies CASSQDPRTMRDEQFF.

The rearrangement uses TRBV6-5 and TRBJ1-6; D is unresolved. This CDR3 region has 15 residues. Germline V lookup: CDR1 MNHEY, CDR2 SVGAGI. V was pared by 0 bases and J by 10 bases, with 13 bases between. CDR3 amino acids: CASSYSTSVGSPLHF. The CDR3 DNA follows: TGTGCCAGCAGTTACTCAACCAGTGTAGGCTCACCCCTCCACTTT.

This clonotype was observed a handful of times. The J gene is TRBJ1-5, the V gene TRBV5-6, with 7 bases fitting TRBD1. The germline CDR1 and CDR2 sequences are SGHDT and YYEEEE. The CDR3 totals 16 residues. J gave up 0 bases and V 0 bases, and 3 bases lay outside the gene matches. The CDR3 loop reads CASSLGDSYSNQPQHF. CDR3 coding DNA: TGTGCCAGCAGCTTGGGGGACAGCTATAGCAATCAGCCCCAGCATTTT.

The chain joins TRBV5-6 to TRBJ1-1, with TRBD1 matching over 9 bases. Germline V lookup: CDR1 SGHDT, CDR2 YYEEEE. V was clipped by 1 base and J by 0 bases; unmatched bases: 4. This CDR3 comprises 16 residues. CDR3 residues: CASSLRDRVLNTEAFF. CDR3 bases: TGTGCCAGCAGCTTGAGGGACAGGGTATTGAACACTGAAGCTTTCTTT.

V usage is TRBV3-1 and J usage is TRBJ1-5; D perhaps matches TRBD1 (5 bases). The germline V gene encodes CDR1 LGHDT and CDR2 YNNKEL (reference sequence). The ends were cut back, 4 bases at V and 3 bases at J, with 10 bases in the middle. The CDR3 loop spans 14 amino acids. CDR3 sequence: CASSRDGNNQPQHF. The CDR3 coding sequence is TGTGCCAGCAGCCGGGACGGCAACAATCAGCCCCAGCATTTT.

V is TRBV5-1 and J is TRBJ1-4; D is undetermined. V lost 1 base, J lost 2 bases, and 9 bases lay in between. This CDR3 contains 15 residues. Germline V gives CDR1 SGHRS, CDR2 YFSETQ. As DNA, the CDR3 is TGCGCCAGCAGCTTGAATTCCGTGACTAATGAAAAACTGTTTTTT. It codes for CASSLNSVTNEKLFF. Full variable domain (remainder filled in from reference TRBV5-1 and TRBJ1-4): KAGVTQTPRYLIKTRGQQVTLSCSPISGHRSVSWYQQTPGQGLQFLFEYFSETQRNKGNFPGRFSGRQFSNSRSEMNVSTLELGDSALYLCASSLNSVTNEKLFFGSGTQLSVL.

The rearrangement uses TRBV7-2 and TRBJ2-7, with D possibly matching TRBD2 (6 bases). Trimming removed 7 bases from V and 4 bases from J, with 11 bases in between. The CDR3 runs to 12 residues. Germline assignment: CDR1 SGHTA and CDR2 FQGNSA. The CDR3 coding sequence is TGTGCCAGCAATCGGGGGATTTACGAGCAGTACTTC. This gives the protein CASNRGIYEQYF. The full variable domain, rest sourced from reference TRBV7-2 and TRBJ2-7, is GAGVSQSPSNKVTEKGKDVELRCDPISGHTALYWYRQSLGQGLEFLIYFQGNSAPDKSGLPSDRFSAERTGGSVSTLTIQRTQQEDSAVYLCASNRGIYEQYFGPGTRLTVT.

DNA for the CDR3: TGTGCCAGCAGTGATCTGGCGGAGAGCTCCTACGAGCAGTACTTC. It yields the protein CASSDLAESSYEQYF. The V gene is TRBV2, the J gene TRBJ2-7; no clear D. Trimming shortened V by 3 bases and J by 0 bases, and 12 bases separated the two germline ends. CDR3 size: 15 residues. Germline assignment: CDR1 SNHLY and CDR2 FYNNEI.

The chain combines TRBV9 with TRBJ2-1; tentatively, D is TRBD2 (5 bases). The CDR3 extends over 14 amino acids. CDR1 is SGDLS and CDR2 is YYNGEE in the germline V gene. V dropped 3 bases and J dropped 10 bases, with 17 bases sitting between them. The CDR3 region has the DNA TGTGCCAGCAGCGGAGGGCGCCGCACTCTAGAGCAGTTCTTC. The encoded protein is CASSGGRRTLEQFF. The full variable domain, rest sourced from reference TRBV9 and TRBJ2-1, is DSGVTQTPKHLITATGQRVTLRCSPRSGDLSVYWYQQSLDQGLQFLIQYYNGEERAKGNILERFSAQQFPDLHSELNLSSLELGDSALYFCASSGGRRTLEQFFGPGTRLTVL.

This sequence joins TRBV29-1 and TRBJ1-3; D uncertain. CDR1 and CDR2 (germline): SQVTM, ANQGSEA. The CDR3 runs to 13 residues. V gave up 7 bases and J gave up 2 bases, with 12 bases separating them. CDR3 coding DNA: TGCAGCGGTGCCGAGAGTACTGGAAACACCATATATTTT. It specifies CSGAESTGNTIYF.

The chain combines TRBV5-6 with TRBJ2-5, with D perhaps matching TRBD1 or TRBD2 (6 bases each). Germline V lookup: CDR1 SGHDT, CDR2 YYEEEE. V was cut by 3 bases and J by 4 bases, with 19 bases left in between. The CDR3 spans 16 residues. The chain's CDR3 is CASSYPKGGVGETQYF. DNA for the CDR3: TGTGCCAGCAGCTACCCGAAGGGGGGCGTTGGAGAGACCCAGTACTTC.

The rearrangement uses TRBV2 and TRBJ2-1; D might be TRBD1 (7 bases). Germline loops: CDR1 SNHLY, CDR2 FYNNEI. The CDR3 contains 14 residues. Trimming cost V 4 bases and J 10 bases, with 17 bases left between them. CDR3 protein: CASSGTGGDLEQFF. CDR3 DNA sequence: TGTGCCAGCAGTGGGACAGGCGGGGACCTAGAGCAGTTCTTC.

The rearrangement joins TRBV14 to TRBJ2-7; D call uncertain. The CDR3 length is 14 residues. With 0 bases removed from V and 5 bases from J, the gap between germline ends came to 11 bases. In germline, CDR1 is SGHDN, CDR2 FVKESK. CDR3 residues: CASSQERTSDEQYF. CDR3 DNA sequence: TGTGCCAGCAGCCAAGAGAGAACATCCGACGAGCAGTACTTC.